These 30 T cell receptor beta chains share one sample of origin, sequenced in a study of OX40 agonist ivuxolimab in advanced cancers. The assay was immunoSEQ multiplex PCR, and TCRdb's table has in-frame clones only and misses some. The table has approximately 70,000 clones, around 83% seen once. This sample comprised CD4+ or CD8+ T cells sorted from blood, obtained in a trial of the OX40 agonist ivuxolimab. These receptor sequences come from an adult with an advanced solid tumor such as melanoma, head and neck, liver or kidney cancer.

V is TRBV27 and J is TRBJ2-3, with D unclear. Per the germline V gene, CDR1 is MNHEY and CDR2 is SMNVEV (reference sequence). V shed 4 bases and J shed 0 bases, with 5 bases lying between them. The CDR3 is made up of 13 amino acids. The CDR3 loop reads CASSSPSTDTQYF. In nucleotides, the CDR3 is TGTGCCAGCAGTTCTCCCAGCACAGATACGCAGTATTTT.

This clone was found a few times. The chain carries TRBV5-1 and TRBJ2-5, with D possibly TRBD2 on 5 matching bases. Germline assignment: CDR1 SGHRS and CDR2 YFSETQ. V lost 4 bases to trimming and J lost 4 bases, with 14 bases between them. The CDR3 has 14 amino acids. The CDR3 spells CASSLAPGGETQYF. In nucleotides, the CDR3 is TGCGCCAGCAGCCTGGCCCCAGGAGGAGAGACCCAGTACTTC.

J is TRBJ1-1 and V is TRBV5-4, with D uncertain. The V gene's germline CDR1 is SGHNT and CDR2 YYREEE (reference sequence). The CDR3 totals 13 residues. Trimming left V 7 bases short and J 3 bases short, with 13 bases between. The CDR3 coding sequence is TGTGCCAGCTTAAACCCCGGGGACACTGAAGCTTTCTTT. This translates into CASLNPGDTEAFF.

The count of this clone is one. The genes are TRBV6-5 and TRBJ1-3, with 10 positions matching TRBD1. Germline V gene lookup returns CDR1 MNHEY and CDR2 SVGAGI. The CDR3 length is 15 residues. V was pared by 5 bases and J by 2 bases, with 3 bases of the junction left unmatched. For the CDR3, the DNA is TGTGCCAGCAGTACTGGGACAGGGGCTGGAAACACCATATATTTT. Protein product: CASSTGTGAGNTIYF.

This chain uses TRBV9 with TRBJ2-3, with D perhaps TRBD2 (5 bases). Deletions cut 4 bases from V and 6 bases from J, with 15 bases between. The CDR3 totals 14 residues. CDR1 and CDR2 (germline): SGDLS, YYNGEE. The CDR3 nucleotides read TGTGCCAGCAGCCTCGGACGCCCGGGGGATACGCAGTATTTT. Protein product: CASSLGRPGDTQYF. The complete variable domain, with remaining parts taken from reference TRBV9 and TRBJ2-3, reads DSGVTQTPKHLITATGQRVTLRCSPRSGDLSVYWYQQSLDQGLQFLIQYYNGEERAKGNILERFSAQQFPDLHSELNLSSLELGDSALYFCASSLGRPGDTQYFGPGTRLTVL.

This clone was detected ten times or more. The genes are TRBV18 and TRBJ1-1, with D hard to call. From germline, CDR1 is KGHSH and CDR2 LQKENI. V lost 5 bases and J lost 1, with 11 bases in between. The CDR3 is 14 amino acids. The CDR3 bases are TGTGCCAGCTCATATCTGTCAACGAACACTGAAGCTTTCTTT. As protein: CASSYLSTNTEAFF.

CDR3 region: CATSSGAGGDRASYEQYF. The CDR3 nucleotides read TGTGCCACCTCATCTGGCGCCGGGGGGGACAGGGCATCCTACGAGCAGTACTTC. The V gene is TRBV28, the J gene TRBJ2-7, with TRBD1 as a possible D gene (9 bases). This CDR3 is built from 18 residues. The V end lost 10 bases, the J end lost 1 base, and 29 bases lay between the germline ends. The germline gives CDR1 MDHEN, CDR2 SYDVKM.

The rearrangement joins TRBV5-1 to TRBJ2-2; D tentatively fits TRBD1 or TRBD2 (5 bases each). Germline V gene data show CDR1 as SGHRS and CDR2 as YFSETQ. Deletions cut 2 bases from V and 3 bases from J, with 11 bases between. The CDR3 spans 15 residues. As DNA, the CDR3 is TGCGCCAGCAGCTTAAGGCTGGGGGACACCGGGGAGCTGTTTTTT. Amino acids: CASSLRLGDTGELFF. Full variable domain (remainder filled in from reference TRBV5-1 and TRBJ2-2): KAGVTQTPRYLIKTRGQQVTLSCSPISGHRSVSWYQQTPGQGLQFLFEYFSETQRNKGNFPGRFSGRQFSNSRSEMNVSTLELGDSALYLCASSLRLGDTGELFFGEGSRLTVL.

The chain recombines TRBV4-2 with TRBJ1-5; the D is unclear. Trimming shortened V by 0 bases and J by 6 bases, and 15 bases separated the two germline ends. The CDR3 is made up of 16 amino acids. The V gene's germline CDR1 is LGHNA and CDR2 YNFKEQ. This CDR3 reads CASSQDQGKAGQPQHF. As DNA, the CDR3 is TGTGCCAGCAGCCAAGACCAAGGAAAGGCGGGTCAGCCCCAGCATTTT.

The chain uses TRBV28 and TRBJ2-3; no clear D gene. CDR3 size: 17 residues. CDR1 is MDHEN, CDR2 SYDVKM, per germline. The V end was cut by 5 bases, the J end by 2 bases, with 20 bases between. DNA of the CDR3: TGTGCCAGCAGTACCCCCATGAACGGAGCGAACACAGATACGCAGTATTTT. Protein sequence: CASSTPMNGANTDTQYF.

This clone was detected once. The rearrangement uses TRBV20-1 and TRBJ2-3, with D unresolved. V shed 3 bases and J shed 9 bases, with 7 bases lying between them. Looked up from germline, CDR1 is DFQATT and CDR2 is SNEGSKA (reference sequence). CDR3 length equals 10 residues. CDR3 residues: CSASARTQYF. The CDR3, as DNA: TGCAGTGCTAGTGCCAGGACGCAGTATTTT.

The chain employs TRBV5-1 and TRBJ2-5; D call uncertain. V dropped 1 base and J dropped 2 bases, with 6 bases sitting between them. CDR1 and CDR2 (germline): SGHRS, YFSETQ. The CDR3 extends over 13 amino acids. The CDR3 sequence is CASSLQLQETQYF. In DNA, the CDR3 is TGCGCCAGCAGCTTGCAGTTACAAGAGACCCAGTACTTC.

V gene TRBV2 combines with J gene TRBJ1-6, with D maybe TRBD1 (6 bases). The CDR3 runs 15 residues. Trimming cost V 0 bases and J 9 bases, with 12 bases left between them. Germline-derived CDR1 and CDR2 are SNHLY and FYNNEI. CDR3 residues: CASSEARGARSPLHF. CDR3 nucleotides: TGTGCCAGCAGTGAAGCGCGGGGGGCGCGTTCACCCCTCCACTTT.

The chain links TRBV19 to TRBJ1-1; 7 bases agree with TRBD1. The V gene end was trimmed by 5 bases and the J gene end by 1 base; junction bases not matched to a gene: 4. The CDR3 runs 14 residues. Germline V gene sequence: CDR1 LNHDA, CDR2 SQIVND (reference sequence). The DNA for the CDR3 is TGTGCCAGTAGTTCGGACAGGACGAACACTGAAGCTTTCTTT. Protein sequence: CASSSDRTNTEAFF.

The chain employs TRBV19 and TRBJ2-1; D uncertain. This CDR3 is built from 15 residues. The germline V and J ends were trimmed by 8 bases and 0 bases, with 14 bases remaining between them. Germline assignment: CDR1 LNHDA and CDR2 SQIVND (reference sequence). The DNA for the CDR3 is TGTGCCAGTCGAGCTGCGGTAAGCTCCTACAATGAGCAGTTCTTC. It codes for CASRAAVSSYNEQFF.

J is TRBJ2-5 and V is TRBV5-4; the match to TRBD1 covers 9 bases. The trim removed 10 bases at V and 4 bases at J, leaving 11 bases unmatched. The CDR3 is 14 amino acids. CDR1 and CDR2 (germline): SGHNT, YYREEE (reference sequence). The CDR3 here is CAASQGAQLETQYF. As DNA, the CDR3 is TGTGCCGCCTCACAGGGGGCGCAGCTAGAGACCCAGTACTTC.

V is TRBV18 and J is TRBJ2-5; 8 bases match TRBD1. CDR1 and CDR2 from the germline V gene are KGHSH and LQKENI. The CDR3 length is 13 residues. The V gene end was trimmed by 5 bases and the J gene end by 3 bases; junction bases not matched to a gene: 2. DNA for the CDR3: TGTGCCAGCTCATCGACAGGGGAAGAGACCCAGTACTTC. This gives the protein CASSSTGEETQYF.

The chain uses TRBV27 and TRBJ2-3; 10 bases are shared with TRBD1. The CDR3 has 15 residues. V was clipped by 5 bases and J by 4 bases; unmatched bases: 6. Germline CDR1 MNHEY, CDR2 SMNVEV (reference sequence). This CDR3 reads CASSPGTGDSDTQYF. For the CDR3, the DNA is TGTGCCAGCAGTCCCGGGACAGGGGACTCAGATACGCAGTATTTT.

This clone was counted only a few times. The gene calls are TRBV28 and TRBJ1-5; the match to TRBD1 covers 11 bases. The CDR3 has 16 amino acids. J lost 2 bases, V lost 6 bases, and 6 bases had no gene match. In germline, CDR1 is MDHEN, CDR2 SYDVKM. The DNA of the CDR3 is TGTGCCAGCAGCTCTGCGGGACAGGGGGGCAATCAGCCCCAGCATTTT. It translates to CASSSAGQGGNQPQHF.

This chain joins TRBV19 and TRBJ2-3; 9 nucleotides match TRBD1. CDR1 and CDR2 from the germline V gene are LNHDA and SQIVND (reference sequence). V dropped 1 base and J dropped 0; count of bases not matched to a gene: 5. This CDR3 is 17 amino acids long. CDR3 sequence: CASSIAGTGTSTDTQYF. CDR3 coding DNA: TGTGCCAGTAGTATAGCCGGGACAGGGACTAGCACAGATACGCAGTATTTT.

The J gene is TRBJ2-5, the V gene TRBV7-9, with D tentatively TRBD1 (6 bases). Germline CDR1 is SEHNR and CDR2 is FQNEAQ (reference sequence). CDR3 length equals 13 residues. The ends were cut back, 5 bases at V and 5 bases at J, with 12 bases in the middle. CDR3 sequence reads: CASSRQVMETQYF. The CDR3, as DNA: TGTGCCAGCAGCCGACAGGTCATGGAGACCCAGTACTTC.

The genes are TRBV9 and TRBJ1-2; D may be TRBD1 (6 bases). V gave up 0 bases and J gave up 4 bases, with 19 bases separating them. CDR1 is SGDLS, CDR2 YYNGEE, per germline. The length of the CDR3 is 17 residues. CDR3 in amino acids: CASSVGSGIGGRYGYTF. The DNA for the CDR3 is TGTGCCAGCAGCGTAGGATCGGGAATCGGGGGGCGCTATGGCTACACCTTC.

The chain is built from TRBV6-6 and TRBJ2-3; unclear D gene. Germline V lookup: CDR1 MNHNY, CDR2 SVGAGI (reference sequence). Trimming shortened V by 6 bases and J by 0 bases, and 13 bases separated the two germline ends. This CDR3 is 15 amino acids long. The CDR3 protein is CASSRQKASTDTQYF. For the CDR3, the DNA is TGTGCCAGCAGCCGACAAAAGGCTAGCACAGATACGCAGTATTTT.

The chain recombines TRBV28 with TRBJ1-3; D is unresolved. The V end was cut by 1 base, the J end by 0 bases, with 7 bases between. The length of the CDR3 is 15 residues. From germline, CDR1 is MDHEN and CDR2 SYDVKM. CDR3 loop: CASSLYRSSGNTIYF. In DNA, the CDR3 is TGTGCCAGCAGTTTATATAGGAGCTCTGGAAACACCATATATTTT.

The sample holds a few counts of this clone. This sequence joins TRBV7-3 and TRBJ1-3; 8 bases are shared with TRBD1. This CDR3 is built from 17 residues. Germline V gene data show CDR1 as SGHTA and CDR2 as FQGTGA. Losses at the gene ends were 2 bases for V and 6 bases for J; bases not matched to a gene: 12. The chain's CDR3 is CASSLDLGRGPENTIYF. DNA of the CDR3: TGTGCCAGCAGCTTAGATCTTGGCAGGGGGCCAGAAAACACCATATATTTT.

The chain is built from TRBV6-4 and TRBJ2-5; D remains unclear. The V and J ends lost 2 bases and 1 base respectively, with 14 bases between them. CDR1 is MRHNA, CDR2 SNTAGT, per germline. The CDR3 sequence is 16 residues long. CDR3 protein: CASSDPASRSQETQYF. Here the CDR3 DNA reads TGTGCCAGCAGTGACCCTGCCTCGCGCTCCCAAGAGACCCAGTACTTC.

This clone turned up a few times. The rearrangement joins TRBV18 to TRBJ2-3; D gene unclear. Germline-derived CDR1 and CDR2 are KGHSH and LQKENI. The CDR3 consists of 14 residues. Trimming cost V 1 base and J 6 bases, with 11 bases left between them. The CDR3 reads CASSPQGPPDTQYF. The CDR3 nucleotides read TGTGCCAGCTCACCACAGGGCCCCCCCGATACGCAGTATTTT.

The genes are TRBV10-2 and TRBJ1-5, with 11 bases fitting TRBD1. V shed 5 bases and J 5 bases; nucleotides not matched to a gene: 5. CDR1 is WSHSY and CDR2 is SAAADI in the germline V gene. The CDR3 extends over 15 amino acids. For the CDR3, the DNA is TGCGCCAGCAGTCCCACGGGACAGGGGGATCAGCCCCAGCATTTT. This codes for CASSPTGQGDQPQHF.

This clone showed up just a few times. Here the CDR3 reads CASSYRGQGSYEQYF. CDR3 DNA sequence: TGTGCCAGCAGTTACCGGGGACAGGGGTCCTACGAGCAGTACTTC. The chain combines TRBV6-5 with TRBJ2-7; 10 bases match TRBD1. Trimming removed 2 bases from V and 1 base from J; junction bases left unmatched: 2. CDR3 size: 15 residues. Looked up from germline, CDR1 is MNHEY and CDR2 is SVGAGI.

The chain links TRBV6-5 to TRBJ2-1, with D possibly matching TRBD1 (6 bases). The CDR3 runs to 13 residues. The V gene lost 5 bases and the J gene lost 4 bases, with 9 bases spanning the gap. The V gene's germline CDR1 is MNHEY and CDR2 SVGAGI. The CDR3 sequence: CASSRQGYNEQFF. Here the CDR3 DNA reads TGTGCCAGCAGTAGGCAGGGGTACAATGAGCAGTTCTTC.